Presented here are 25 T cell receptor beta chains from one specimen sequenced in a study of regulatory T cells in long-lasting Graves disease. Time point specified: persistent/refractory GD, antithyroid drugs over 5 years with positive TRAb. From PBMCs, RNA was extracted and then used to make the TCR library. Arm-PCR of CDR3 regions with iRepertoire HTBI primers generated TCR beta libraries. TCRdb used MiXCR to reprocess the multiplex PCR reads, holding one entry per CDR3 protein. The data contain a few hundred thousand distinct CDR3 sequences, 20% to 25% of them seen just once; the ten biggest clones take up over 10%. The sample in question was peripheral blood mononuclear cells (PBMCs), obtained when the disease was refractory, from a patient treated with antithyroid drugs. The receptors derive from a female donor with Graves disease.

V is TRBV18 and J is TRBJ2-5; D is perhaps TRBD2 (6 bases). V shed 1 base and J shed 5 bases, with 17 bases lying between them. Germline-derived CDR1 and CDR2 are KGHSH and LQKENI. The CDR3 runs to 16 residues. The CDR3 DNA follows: TGTGCCAGCTCACCACAAGGCAGGGAGGCTTTGGAGACCCAGTACTTC. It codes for CASSPQGREALETQYF.

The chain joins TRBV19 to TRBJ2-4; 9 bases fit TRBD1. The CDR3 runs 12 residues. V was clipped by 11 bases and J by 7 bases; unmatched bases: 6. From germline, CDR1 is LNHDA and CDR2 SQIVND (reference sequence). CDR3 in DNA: TGTGCCTCCGGGACAGGGCTGAACATTCAGTACTTC. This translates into CASGTGLNIQYF.

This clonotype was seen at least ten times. The CDR3 sequence is CAIMSGLTNYGYTF. CDR3 DNA sequence: TGTGCCATCATGTCGGGACTAACCAACTATGGCTACACCTTC. This sequence joins TRBV10-3 and TRBJ1-2; D is possibly TRBD1 (5 bases). CDR3 length: 14 amino acids. Trimming stripped 7 bases from V and 2 bases from J, with 14 bases between. Looked up from germline, CDR1 is ENHRY and CDR2 is SYGVKD.

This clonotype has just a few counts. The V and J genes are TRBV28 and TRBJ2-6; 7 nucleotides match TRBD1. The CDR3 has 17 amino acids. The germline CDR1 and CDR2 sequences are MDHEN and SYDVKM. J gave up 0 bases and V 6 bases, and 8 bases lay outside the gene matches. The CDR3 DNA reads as TGTGCCAGCAGCCGGACAGGCCTAAGCTCTGGGGCCAACGTCCTGACTTTC. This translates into CASSRTGLSSGANVLTF.

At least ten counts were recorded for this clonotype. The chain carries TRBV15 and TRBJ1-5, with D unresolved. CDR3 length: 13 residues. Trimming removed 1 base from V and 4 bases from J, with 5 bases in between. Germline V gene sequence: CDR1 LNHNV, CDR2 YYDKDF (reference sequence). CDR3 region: CATSRGYNQPQHF. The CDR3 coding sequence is TGTGCCACCAGCAGAGGGTATAATCAGCCCCAGCATTTT.

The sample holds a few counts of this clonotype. The CDR3 region has the DNA TGTGCCCTAAAAATCACTGAAGCTTTCTTT. Translating gives CALKITEAFF. This rearrangement joins TRBV30 to TRBJ1-1, with D hard to call. The V end lost 8 bases, the J end lost 4 bases, and 8 bases lay between the germline ends. The CDR3 covers 10 residues. Germline values: CDR1 GTSNPN, CDR2 SVGIG (reference sequence). The whole variable domain, remainder taken from reference TRBV30 and TRBJ1-1, is SQTIHQWPATLVQPVGSPLSLECTVEGTSNPNLYWYRQAAGRGLQLLFYSVGIGQISSEVPQNLSASRPQDRQFILSSKKLLLSDSGFYLCALKITEAFFGQGTRLTVV.

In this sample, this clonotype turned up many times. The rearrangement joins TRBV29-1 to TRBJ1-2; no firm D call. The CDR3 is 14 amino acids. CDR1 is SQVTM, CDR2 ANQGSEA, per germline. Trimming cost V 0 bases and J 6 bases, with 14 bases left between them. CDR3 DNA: TGCAGCGTTGAAGATCGAAGGGATCTACATGGCTACACCTTC. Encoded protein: CSVEDRRDLHGYTF.

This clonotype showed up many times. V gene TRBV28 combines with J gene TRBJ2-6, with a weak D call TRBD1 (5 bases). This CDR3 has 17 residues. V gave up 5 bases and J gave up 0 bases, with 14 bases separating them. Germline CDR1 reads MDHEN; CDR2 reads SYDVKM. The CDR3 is CASSPLQGPSGANVLTF. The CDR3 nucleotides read TGTGCCAGCAGTCCGCTGCAGGGTCCCTCTGGGGCCAACGTCCTGACTTTC.

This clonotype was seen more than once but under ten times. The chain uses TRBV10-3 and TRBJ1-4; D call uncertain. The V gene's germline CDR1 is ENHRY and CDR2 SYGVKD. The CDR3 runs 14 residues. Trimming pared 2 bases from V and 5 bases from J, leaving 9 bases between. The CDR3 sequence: CAISEVQRNEKLFF. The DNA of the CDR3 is TGTGCCATCAGTGAGGTACAGAGGAATGAAAAACTGTTTTTT.

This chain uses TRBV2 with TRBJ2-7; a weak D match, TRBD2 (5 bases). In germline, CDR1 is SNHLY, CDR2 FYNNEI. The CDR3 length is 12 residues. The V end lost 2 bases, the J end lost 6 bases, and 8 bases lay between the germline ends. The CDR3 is CASSELAGEQYF. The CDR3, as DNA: TGTGCCAGCAGTGAACTAGCAGGCGAGCAGTACTTC.

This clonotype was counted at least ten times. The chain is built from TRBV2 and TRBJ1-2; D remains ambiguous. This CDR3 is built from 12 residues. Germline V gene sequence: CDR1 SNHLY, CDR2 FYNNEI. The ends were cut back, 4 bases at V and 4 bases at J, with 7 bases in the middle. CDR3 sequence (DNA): TGTGCCAGCAGTGTTTCCTCCTATGGCTACACCTTC. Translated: CASSVSSYGYTF. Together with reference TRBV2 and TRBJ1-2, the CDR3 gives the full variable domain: EPEVTQTPSHQVTQMGQEVILRCVPISNHLYFYWYRQILGQKVEFLVSFYNNEISEKSEIFDDQFSVERPDGSNFTLKIRSTKLEDSAMYFCASSVSSYGYTFGSGTRLTVV.

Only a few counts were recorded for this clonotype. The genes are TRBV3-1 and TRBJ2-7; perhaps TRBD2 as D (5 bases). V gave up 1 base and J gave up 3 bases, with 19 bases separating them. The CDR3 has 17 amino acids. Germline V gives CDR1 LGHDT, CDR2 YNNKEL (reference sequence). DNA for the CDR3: TGTGCCAGCAGCCAAGGCCTCCGAGCGGCCCCAGGCTACGAGCAGTACTTC. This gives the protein CASSQGLRAAPGYEQYF.

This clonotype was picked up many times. The chain's CDR3 is CASRAQGIQPQHF. Here the CDR3 DNA reads TGTGCCAGCAGAGCCCAGGGTATTCAGCCCCAGCATTTT. This chain joins TRBV28 and TRBJ1-5; D perhaps matches TRBD1 (5 bases). Germline V gene lookup returns CDR1 MDHEN and CDR2 SYDVKM. There are 13 residues in the CDR3. With 6 bases removed from V and 6 bases from J, the gap between germline ends came to 12 bases.

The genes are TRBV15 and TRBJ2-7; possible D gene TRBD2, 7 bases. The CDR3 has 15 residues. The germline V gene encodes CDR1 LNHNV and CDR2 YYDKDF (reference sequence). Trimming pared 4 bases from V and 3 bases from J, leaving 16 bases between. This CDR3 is CATSTTGGGHYEQYF. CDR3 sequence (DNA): TGTGCCACCAGCACCACTGGCGGGGGCCACTACGAGCAGTACTTC.

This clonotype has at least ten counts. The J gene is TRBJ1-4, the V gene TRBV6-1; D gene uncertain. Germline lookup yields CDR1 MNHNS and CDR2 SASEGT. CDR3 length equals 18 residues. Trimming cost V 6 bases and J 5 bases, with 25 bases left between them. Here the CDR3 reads CASRKLTSTTQKNEKLFF. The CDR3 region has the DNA TGTGCCAGCAGAAAATTAACATCAACGACACAGAAGAATGAAAAACTGTTTTTT.

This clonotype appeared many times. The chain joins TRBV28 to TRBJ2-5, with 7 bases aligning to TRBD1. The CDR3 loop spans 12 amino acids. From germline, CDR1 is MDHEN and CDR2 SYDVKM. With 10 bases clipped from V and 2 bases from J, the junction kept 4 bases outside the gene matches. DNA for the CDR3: TGTGCCATACAGGGGACGCAAGAGACCCAGTACTTC. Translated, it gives CAIQGTQETQYF.

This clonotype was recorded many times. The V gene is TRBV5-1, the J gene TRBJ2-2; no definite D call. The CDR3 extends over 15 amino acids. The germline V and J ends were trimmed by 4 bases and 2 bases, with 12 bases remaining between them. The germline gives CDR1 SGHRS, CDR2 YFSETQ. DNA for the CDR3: TGCGCCAGCAGCCCTACGACCGATAACACCGGGGAGCTGTTTTTT. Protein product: CASSPTTDNTGELFF.

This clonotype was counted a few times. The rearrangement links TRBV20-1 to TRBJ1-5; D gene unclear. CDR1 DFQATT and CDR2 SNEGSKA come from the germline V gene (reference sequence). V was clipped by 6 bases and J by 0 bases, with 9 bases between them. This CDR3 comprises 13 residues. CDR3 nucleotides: TGCAGTGCCGAAGGCGATAGCAATCAGCCCCAGCATTTT. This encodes CSAEGDSNQPQHF.

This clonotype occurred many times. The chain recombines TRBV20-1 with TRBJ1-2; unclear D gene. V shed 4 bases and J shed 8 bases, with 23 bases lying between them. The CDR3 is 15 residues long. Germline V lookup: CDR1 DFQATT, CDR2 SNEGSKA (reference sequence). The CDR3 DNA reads TGCAGTGCTAACCCAACTCGGGCGTCAGTATACGGCTACACCTTC. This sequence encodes CSANPTRASVYGYTF.

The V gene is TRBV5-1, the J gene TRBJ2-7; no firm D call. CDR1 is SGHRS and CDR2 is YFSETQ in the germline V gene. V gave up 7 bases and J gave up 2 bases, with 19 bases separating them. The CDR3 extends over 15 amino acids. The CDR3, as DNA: TGCGCCAGCGAACCGGGCTCTTTCCCTCCCTACGAGCAGTACTTC. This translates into CASEPGSFPPYEQYF.

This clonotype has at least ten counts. This chain's CDR3 is CASSLGANEKLFF. CDR3 sequence (DNA): TGTGCCAGCAGCCTAGGGGCTAATGAAAAACTGTTTTTT. The genes are TRBV7-2 and TRBJ1-4; possible D gene TRBD1, 5 bases. The germline gives CDR1 SGHTA, CDR2 FQGNSA. The CDR3 has 13 amino acids. V lost 5 bases and J lost 3, with 7 bases in between.

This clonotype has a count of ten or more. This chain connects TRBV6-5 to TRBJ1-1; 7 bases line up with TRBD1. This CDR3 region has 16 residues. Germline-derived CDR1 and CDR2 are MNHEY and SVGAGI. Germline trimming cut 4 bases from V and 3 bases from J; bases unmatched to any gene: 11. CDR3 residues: CASSSLGGGEHTEAFF. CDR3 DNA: TGTGCCAGCAGTTCCTTAGGGGGCGGAGAGCACACTGAAGCTTTCTTT.

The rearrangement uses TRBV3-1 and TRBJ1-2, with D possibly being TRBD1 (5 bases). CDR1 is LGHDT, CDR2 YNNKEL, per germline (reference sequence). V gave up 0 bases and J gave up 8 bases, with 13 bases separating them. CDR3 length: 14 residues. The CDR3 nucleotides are TGTGCCAGCAGCCAAGATCAGGACACTCGAGGCTACACCTTC. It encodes CASSQDQDTRGYTF.

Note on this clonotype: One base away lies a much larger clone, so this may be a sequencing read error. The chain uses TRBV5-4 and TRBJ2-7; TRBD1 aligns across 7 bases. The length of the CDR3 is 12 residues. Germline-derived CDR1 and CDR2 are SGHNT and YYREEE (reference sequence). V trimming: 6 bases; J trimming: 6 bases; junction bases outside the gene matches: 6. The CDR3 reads CASNGDSSEQYF. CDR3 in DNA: TGTGCCAGCAACGGGGACAGCTCCGAGCAGTACTTC.

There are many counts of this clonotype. Here the CDR3 reads CASSMTVNTEAFF. DNA for the CDR3: TGTGCCAGCAGCATGACAGTAAACACTGAAGCTTTCTTT. The V call is TRBV7-2, the J call TRBJ1-1; a weak D match, TRBD1 (5 bases). Trimming cost V 5 bases and J 2 bases, with 9 bases left between them. The CDR3 is 13 amino acids. Germline CDR1 reads SGHTA; CDR2 reads FQGNSA.